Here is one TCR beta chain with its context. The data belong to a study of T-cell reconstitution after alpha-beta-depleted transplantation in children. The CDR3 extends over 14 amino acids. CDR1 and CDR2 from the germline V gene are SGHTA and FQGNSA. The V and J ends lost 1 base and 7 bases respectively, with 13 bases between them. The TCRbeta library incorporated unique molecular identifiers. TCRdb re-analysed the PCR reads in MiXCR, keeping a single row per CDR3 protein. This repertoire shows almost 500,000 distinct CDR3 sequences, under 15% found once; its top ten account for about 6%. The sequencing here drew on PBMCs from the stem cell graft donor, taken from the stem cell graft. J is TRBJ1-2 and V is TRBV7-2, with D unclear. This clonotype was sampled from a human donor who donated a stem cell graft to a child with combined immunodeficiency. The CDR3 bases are TGTGCCAGCAGCTTAGGCCCCGGAGAGACTGGCTACACCTTC. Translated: CASSLGPGETGYTF.